A single sample is the source of the 25 T cell receptor beta chains below, sequenced in a study of molecular identifiers for immune sequencing clone quantification. TCRdb redid the calling of the PCR reads with MiXCR, one entry per CDR3 protein. Counted here are more than 450,000 distinct CDR3 sequences, about a fifth occurring once; the ten biggest clones make up about 0.78%. Sequencing input: naive CD8+ T cells from blood, with Jurkat cell RNA spiked in. Subset specified: FACS-sorted CD8+CD4-CCR7+CD45RA+ naive T cells. The receptors originated from a human donor in good health. Some libraries in this study had Jurkat cell RNA spiked in.

V and J are TRBV4-3 and TRBJ2-3; 8 bases are shared with TRBD2. Germline-derived CDR1 and CDR2 are LGHNA and YSLEER. J gave up 2 bases and V 0 bases, and 7 bases lay outside the gene matches. CDR3 size: 17 residues. The CDR3 sequence is CASSQDRIAGFTDTQYF. The DNA for the CDR3 is TGCGCCAGCAGCCAAGATAGGATAGCGGGGTTCACAGATACGCAGTATTTT.

This clonotype has only a few counts. The chain uses TRBV4-3 and TRBJ2-3, with unresolved D. The germline gives CDR1 LGHNA, CDR2 YSLEER. V was pared by 1 base and J by 0 bases, with 5 bases between. The CDR3 runs to 14 residues. DNA of the CDR3: TGCGCCAGCAGCCAAGCGCAGAGCACAGATACGCAGTATTTT. Encoded protein: CASSQAQSTDTQYF.

The chain links TRBV18 to TRBJ1-6; 8 bases fit TRBD1. The CDR3 totals 18 residues. The V segment lost 6 bases and the J segment 2 bases; nucleotides outside the gene matches: 12. Germline lookup yields CDR1 KGHSH and CDR2 LQKENI. The CDR3 loop is CASSTQQGEDPYNSPLHF. For the CDR3, the DNA is TGTGCCAGCTCGACCCAACAGGGGGAAGATCCCTATAATTCACCCCTCCACTTT.

This clonotype was detected a few times. Given the absence of the conserved phenylalanine or tryptophan at the CDR3 end, a read error is likely. This chain links TRBV20-1 with TRBJ2-7, with 7 bases lining up with TRBD1. The ends lost 1 base at V and 5 bases at J; junction bases unmatched: 8. CDR3 length: 14 amino acids. Per germline, CDR1 DFQATT and CDR2 SNEGSKA (reference sequence). The chain's CDR3 is CSARAGGKSHEQYL. The CDR3 nucleotides are TGCAGTGCTAGAGCAGGGGGAAAATCCCACGAGCAGTACCTC.

This clonotype was detected a few times. The chain employs TRBV5-1 and TRBJ2-7; no clear D. The CDR3 has 16 residues. Germline assignment: CDR1 SGHRS and CDR2 YFSETQ. The ends were cut back, 0 bases at V and 0 bases at J, with 13 bases in the middle. CDR3 sequence: CASSLAQNSPSYEQYF. DNA of the CDR3: TGCGCCAGCAGCTTGGCCCAGAACTCGCCCTCCTACGAGCAGTACTTC.

Ten or more counts support this clonotype. The chain employs TRBV20-1 and TRBJ1-1, with D hard to call. V gave up 2 bases and J gave up 3 bases, with 7 bases separating them. Per germline, CDR1 DFQATT and CDR2 SNEGSKA (reference sequence). The CDR3 runs to 12 residues. CDR3 sequence: CSARQLDTEAFF. The CDR3 coding sequence is TGCAGTGCTAGACAACTCGACACTGAAGCTTTCTTT.

This clonotype was counted between two and nine times. The chain has TRBV27 and TRBJ1-5; unclear D gene. V lost 3 bases to trimming and J lost 10 bases, with 10 bases between them. This CDR3 spans 12 amino acids. Germline V CDR1 and CDR2: MNHEY, SMNVEV (reference sequence). CDR3 loop: CASSFSGAPQHF. The CDR3 coding sequence is TGTGCCAGCAGTTTTTCCGGTGCCCCCCAGCATTTT.

This clonotype was counted ten times or more. This rearrangement joins TRBV4-3 to TRBJ1-1; the D is unclear. This CDR3 is 14 amino acids long. The V gene's germline CDR1 is LGHNA and CDR2 YSLEER. Trimming took off 5 bases at V and 1 base at J, with 11 bases between the two ends. CDR3 nucleotide sequence: TGCGCCAGCAGCAATGGACGGTCGAACACTGAAGCTTTCTTT. Amino acid sequence: CASSNGRSNTEAFF.

This clonotype was seen ten or more times. The rearrangement uses TRBV28 and TRBJ2-1; D call uncertain. CDR3 length: 12 amino acids. V was pared by 3 bases and J by 5 bases, with 5 bases between. The germline CDR1 and CDR2 sequences are MDHEN and SYDVKM. The CDR3 DNA reads as TGTGCCAGCAGTTTTTCCAACAATGAGCAGTTCTTC. This gives the protein CASSFSNNEQFF.

This chain uses TRBV7-9 with TRBJ2-6, with 7 bases aligning to TRBD2. The CDR3 loop spans 18 amino acids. Germline CDR1 SEHNR, CDR2 FQNEAQ (reference sequence). V shed 2 bases, J shed 4 bases, and the junction held 11 bases outside the gene matches. The CDR3 spells CASSLTLAGVSGANVLTF. The CDR3 DNA reads TGTGCCAGCAGCTTAACCCTGGCGGGGGTCTCAGGGGCCAACGTCCTGACTTTC.

Comment on this clonotype: Sequence at one end of the junction differs from germline and may be a read error. The chain recombines TRBV20-1 with TRBJ2-7, with D unclear. Germline V gives CDR1 DFQATT, CDR2 SNEGSKA (reference sequence). This CDR3 is built from 11 residues. CDR3 protein: CGAMIGYEQHF. In DNA, the CDR3 is TGCGGTGCTATGATTGGGTACGAGCAGCACTTC.

There are a few counts of this clonotype. CDR3 bases: TGCAGTGCTAGAGATATTCTAGCGGGGGACACAGATACGCAGTATTTT. Its protein product is CSARDILAGDTDTQYF. The V call is TRBV20-1, the J call TRBJ2-3; 10 nucleotides line up with TRBD2. The CDR3 totals 16 residues. Germline assignment: CDR1 DFQATT and CDR2 SNEGSKA (reference sequence). V shed 0 bases, J shed 2 bases, and the junction held 5 bases outside the gene matches.

The genes are TRBV7-9 and TRBJ1-2; D not certain. V was clipped by 5 bases and J by 4 bases, with 14 bases between them. CDR1 and CDR2 (germline): SEHNR, FQNEAQ (reference sequence). This CDR3 is 14 amino acids long. CDR3: CASSGGQESYGYTF. The CDR3 nucleotides are TGTGCCAGCAGCGGAGGGCAGGAATCCTATGGCTACACCTTC.

The rearrangement joins TRBV7-2 to TRBJ2-1; 10 bases map to TRBD2. The CDR3 is made up of 17 amino acids. V shed 5 bases, J shed 5 bases, and the junction held 12 bases outside the gene matches. The germline gives CDR1 SGHTA, CDR2 FQGNSA. CDR3 nucleotides: TGTGCCAGCAGCCCCTCACTAGCGGGGTCCAATAACAATGAGCAGTTCTTC. Translation gives CASSPSLAGSNNNEQFF.

The sample holds a few counts of this clonotype. This chain links TRBV7-6 with TRBJ2-2; D ambiguous. Trimming shortened V by 6 bases and J by 1 base, and 9 bases separated the two germline ends. Germline V gives CDR1 SGHVS, CDR2 FNYEAQ. The CDR3 is made up of 14 amino acids. In nucleotides, the CDR3 is TGTGCCAGCAGTAAATCACGGAACACCGGGGAGCTGTTTTTT. Translated: CASSKSRNTGELFF. The whole variable domain, remainder taken from reference TRBV7-6 and TRBJ2-2, is GAGVSQSPRYKVTKRGQDVALRCDPISGHVSLYWYRQALGQGPEFLTYFNYEAQQDKSGLPNDRFSAERPEGSISTLTIQRTEQRDSAMYRCASSKSRNTGELFFGEGSRLTVL.

With regard to this clonotype: A read error is possible here, since a much larger clone lies one base away. CDR3 protein: CASSRGTSGGADTQYF. DNA of the CDR3: TGTGCCAGCAGCCGGGGGACTAGCGGAGGCGCAGATACGCAGTATTTT. The chain couples TRBV6-5 to TRBJ2-3; TRBD2 matches at 11 bases. This CDR3 contains 16 residues. CDR1 and CDR2 from the germline V gene are MNHEY and SVGAGI. The junction had 9 bases not matched to a gene; V was cut back by 6 bases and J by 4 bases.

This clonotype was found many times. The chain uses TRBV7-9 and TRBJ2-7; D remains unclear. The V and J ends lost 1 base and 7 bases respectively, with 17 bases between them. Germline V gene sequence: CDR1 SEHNR, CDR2 FQNEAQ (reference sequence). The CDR3 is made up of 15 amino acids. CDR3 sequence reads: CASSLGGEAGSEQYF. The CDR3 DNA reads TGTGCCAGCAGCTTAGGAGGAGAGGCAGGCTCGGAGCAGTACTTC.

This clonotype appeared a few times. CDR3 DNA: TGCGCCAGCAGCCTATTGCCGGGACAGGGGGCGAAGGACACTGAAGCTTTCTTT. The encoded protein is CASSLLPGQGAKDTEAFF. The chain joins TRBV4-1 to TRBJ1-1; TRBD1 aligns across 12 bases. The CDR3 runs 18 residues. The trim removed 4 bases at V and 3 bases at J, leaving 12 bases unmatched. Germline lookup yields CDR1 MGHRA and CDR2 YSYEKL.

This clonotype has just one count. This chain links TRBV9 with TRBJ2-3; TRBD1 aligns across 11 bases. The CDR3 has 16 residues. Germline V lookup: CDR1 SGDLS, CDR2 YYNGEE. With 3 bases clipped from V and 4 bases from J, the junction kept 7 bases outside the gene matches. CDR3 loop: CASSGGTGGSADTQYF. The CDR3, as DNA: TGTGCCAGCAGCGGCGGGACAGGGGGAAGCGCAGATACGCAGTATTTT.

The chain is built from TRBV27 and TRBJ2-2, with 11 bases identical to TRBD2. From germline, CDR1 is MNHEY and CDR2 SMNVEV (reference sequence). This CDR3 region has 14 residues. V lost 7 bases and J lost 3; bases outside the gene matches: 1. The CDR3 protein is CASTLAGDTGELFF. DNA for the CDR3: TGTGCCAGCACACTAGCGGGGGACACCGGGGAGCTGTTTTTT.

This clonotype was observed at least ten times. The junction departs from the called germline gene at one end, perhaps through a read error. The chain recombines TRBV12-3 or TRBV12-4 with TRBJ2-5; 9 bases are a match to TRBD1. The CDR3 spans 14 residues. CDR3 region: CASSFGTGQETQYF. CDR3 DNA: TGCGCCAGCAGCTTCGGGACAGGGCAAGAGACCCAGTACTTC.

Comments on this clonotype: This may be a read error: a much more frequent sequence differs by one nucleotide. The chain uses TRBV9 and TRBJ2-5; the D gene could be TRBD1 or TRBD2 (5 bases each). CDR1 is SGDLS, CDR2 YYNGEE, per germline. This CDR3 comprises 15 residues. This CDR3 reads CASSESPGTQEAQYF. The DNA for the CDR3 is TGTGCCAGCAGCGAGAGCCCCGGGACCCAAGAGGCCCAGTACTTC.

This clonotype was seen ten or more times. This sequence joins TRBV29-1 and TRBJ2-5; D is uncertain. Per the germline V gene, CDR1 is SQVTM and CDR2 is ANQGSEA. Between the trimmed V and J ends, which lost 4 bases and 5 bases, there was a span of 8 bases. CDR3 size: 11 residues. Written as DNA, the CDR3 is TGCAGCGTTGTAGTCTACGAGACCCAGTACTTC. It codes for CSVVVYETQYF.

With respect to this clonotype: This may stem from a read error, because a much larger clone lies one nucleotide away. The gene calls are TRBV10-3 and TRBJ2-7, with 7 bases matching TRBD1. This CDR3 has 14 residues. CDR1 is ENHRY, CDR2 SYGVKD, per germline. CDR3 residues: CAVSDPDRSYEQYF. CDR3 in DNA: TGTGCCGTCAGTGACCCGGACAGGTCCTACGAGCAGTACTTC.

The gene calls are TRBV12-3 or TRBV12-4 and TRBJ2-1; 12 nucleotides match TRBD2. The trim removed 8 bases at V and 5 bases at J, leaving 19 bases unmatched. The length of the CDR3 is 19 residues. The CDR3 protein is CASRIAPGTSGPRNNEQFF. The CDR3 bases are TGTGCCAGCCGTATAGCGCCCGGGACTAGCGGGCCGAGAAACAATGAGCAGTTCTTC.